This TCR beta chain comes out of a study of CD8 T cells in Susac syndrome. Random hexamers served to reverse transcribe roughly 0.5 to 1 ug RNA. Amplification of TCR beta CDR3 was carried out by immunoSEQ multiplex PCR, which covered 54 Vbeta and 13 Jbeta segments. TCRdb re-analysed the immunoSEQ multiplex PCR reads in MiXCR, keeping a single row per CDR3 protein. The sample records 210,000 or so distinct CDR3 sequences, 94% being singletons. Trimming took off 6 bases at V and 6 bases at J, with 14 bases between the two ends. This CDR3 comprises 13 residues. Germline lookup yields CDR1 SGHVS and CDR2 FQNEAQ.

The sequence derives from a human donor with Susac syndrome. This chain links TRBV7-8 with TRBJ1-2; D perhaps matches TRBD1 (6 bases). Material: CD4+ T cells from PBMCs. CDR3 sequence: CASSSSGEDGYTF. Written as DNA, the CDR3 is TGTGCCAGCAGTTCATCAGGGGAAGATGGCTACACCTTC. Full variable domain (remainder filled in from reference TRBV7-8 and TRBJ1-2): GAGVSQSPRYKVAKRGQDVALRCDPISGHVSLFWYQQALGQGPEFLTYFQNEAQLDKSGLPSDRFFAERPEGSVSTLKIQRTQQEDSAVYLCASSSSGEDGYTFGSGTRLTVV.